This T cell receptor (beta chain) appears in the sequencing data of a study of radiotherapy plus CTLA-4 blockade in lung cancer. Study-wide background: Disease control was present in more than 30% of patients, and objective responses in about 18%. Study-wide findings and caveats: Subsequent to radiotherapy plus ipilimumab, tumor-derived TCR clones underwent expansion in blood.

Sequenced by immunoSEQ multiplex PCR; TCRdb stores in-frame clones only, minus some. The sample lists roughly 50,000 clones, more than 75% occurring once. With regard to this clone: What it binds is not known.

Per germline, CDR1 SQVTM and CDR2 ANQGSEA. The ends lost 6 bases at V and 1 base at J; junction bases unmatched: 5. The CDR3 sequence is 14 residues long. The sample here was peripheral blood, taken from a patient treated with radiotherapy plus ipilimumab. This chain links TRBV29-1 with TRBJ2-7; 11 positions agree with TRBD1. This TCR was recovered from a human donor with non-small cell lung cancer who had stable disease on radiotherapy plus ipilimumab. CDR3 loop: CSVLGQGASYEQYF. The CDR3 DNA sequence: TGCAGCGTCCTCGGACAGGGGGCTTCCTACGAGCAGTACTTC.